This TCR beta chain is from a study of blood T cells in healthy people across ages. The germline V gene encodes CDR1 MNHEY and CDR2 SMNVEV (reference sequence). Trimming shortened V by 3 bases and J by 7 bases, and 7 bases separated the two germline ends. The CDR3 has 12 residues. With a J-beta primer mix and a sample-barcoded 5' primer, a second PCR ran roughly 6 to 11 cycles. A single record per CDR3 protein comes from TCRdb applying MiXCR to the 5' RACE reads. The table lists about 1.4 million distinct CDR3 sequences, approximately 63% of them singletons. This clonotype came up many times. Sample: blood. J is TRBJ2-1 and V is TRBV27; no reliable D call. This sequence originates from a man in his late teens or twenties in good health. CDR3: CASSFVGNEQFF. CDR3 sequence (DNA): TGTGCCAGCAGTTTTGTGGGGAATGAGCAGTTCTTC.